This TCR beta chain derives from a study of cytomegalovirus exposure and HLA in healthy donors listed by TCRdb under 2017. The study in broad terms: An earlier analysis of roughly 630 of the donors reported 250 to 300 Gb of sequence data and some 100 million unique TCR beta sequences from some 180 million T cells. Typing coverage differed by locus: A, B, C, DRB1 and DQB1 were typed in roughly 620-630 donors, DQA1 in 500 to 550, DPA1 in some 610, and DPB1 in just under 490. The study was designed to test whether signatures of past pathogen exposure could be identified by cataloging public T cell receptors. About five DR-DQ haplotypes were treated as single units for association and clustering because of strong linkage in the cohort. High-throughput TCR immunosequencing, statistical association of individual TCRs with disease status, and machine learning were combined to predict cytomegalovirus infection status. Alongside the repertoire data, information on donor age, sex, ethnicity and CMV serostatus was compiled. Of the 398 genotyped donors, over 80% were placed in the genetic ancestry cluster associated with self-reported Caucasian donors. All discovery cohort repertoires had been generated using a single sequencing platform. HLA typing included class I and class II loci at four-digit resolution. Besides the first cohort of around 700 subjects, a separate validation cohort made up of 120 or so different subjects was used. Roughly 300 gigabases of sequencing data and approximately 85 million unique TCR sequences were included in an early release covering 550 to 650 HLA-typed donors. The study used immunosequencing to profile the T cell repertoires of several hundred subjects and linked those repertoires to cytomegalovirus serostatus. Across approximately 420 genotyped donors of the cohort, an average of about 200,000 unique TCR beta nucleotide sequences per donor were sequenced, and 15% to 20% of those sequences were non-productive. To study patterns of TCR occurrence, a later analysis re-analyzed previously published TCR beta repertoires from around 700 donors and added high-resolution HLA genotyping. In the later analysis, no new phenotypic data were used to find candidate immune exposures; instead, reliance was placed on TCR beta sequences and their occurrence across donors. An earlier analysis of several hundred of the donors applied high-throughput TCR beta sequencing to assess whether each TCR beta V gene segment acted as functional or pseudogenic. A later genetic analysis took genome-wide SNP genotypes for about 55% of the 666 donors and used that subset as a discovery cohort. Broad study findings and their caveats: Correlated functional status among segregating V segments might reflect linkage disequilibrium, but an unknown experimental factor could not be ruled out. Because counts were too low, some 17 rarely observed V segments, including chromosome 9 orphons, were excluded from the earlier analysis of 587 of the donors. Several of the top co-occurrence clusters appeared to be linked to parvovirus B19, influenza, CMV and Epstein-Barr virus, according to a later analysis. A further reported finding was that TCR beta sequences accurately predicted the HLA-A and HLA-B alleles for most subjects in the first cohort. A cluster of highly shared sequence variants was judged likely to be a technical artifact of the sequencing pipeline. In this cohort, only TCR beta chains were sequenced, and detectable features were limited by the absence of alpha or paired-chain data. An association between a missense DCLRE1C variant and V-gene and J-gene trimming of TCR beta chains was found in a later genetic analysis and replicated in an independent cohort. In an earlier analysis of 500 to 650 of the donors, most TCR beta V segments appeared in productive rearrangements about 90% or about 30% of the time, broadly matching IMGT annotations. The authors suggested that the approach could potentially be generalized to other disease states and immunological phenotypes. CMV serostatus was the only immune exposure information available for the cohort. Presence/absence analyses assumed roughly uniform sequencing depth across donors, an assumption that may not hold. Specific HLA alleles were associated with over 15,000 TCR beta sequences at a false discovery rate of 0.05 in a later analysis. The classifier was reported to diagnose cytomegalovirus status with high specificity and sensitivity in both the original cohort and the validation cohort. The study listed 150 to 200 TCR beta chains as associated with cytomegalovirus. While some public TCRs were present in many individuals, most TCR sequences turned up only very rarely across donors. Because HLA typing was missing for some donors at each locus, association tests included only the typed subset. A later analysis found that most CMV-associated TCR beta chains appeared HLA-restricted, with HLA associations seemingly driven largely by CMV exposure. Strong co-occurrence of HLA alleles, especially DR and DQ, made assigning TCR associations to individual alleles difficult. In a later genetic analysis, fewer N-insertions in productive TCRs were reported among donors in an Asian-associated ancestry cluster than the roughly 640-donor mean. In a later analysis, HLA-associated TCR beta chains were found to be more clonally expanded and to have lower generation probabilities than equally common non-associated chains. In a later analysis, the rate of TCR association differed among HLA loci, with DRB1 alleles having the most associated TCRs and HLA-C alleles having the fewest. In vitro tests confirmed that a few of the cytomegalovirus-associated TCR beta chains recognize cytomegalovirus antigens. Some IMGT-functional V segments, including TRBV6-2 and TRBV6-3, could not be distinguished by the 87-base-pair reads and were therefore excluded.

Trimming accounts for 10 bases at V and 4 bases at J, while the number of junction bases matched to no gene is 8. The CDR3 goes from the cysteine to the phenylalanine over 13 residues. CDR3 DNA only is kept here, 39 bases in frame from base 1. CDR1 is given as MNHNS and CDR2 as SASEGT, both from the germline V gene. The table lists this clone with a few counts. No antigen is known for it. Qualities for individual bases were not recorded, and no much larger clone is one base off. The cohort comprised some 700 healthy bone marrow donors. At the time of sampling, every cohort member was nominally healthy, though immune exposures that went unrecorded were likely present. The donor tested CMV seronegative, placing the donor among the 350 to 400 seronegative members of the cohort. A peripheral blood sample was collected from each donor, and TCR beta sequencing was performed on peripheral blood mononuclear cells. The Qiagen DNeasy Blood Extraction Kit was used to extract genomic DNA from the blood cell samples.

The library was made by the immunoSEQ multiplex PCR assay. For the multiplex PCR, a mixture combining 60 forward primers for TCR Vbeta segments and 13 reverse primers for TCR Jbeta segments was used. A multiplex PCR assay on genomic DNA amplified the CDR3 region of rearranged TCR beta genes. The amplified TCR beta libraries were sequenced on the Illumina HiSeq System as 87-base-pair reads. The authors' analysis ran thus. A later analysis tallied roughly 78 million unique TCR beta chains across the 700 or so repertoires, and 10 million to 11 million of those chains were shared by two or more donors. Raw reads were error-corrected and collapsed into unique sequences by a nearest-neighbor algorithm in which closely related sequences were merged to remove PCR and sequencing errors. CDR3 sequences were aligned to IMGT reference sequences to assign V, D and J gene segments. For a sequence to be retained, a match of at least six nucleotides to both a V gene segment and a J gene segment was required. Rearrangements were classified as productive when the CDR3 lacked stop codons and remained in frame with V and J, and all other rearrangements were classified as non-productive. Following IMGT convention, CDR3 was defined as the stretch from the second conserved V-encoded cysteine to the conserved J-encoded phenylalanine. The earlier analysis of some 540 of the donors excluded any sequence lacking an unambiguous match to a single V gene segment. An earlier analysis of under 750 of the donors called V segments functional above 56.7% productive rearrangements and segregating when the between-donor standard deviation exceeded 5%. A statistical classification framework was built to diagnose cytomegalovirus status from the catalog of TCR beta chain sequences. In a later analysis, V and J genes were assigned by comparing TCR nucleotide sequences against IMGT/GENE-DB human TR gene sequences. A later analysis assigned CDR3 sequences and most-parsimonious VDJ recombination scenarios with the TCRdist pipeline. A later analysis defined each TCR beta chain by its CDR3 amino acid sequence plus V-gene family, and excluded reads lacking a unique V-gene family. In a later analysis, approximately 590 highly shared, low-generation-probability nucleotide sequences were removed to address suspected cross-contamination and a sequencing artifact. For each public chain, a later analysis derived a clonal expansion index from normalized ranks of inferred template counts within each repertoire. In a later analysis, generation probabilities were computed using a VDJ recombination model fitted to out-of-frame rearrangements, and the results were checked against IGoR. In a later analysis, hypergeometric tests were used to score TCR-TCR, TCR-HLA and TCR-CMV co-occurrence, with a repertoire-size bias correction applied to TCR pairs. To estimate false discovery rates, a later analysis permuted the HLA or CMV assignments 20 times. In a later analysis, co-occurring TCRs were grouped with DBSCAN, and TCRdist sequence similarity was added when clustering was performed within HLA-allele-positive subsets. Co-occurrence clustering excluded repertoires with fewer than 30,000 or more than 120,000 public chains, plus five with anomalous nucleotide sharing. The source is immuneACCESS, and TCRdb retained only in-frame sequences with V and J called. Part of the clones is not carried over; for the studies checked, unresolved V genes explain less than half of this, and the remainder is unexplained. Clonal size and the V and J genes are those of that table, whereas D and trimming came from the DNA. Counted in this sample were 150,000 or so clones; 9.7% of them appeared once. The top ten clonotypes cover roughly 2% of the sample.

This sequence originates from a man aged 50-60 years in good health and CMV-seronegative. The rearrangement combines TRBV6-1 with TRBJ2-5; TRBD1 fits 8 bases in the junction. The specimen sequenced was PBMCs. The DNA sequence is TGTGCCACCACCGTGACAGGGGCAGAGACCCAGTACTTC. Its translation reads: CATTVTGAETQYF.